The TCR beta chain under discussion was sequenced for a study of T cells after yellow fever vaccination. Study information: For low cell numbers, libraries were made with SMART-Seq v4 Ultra Low Input. Whole-study findings and limits: The booster response re-showed most primary clones: roughly 97% CD4, around 90% CD8. The study noted that FACS-sorted repertoires could contain abundant clonotypes contaminating from the bulk population.

Production of TCR cDNA was by 5'RACE template switching, which also added a universal primer site and UMIs. TCRdb reprocessed the 5' RACE reads via MiXCR and lists one record per CDR3 protein. The sample has more than 65,000 distinct CDR3 sequences, roughly 14% seen once. This clonotype occurred a few times. The sample in question was CD8+ T cells not binding an NS4B(214-222) dextramer, sorted from PBMCs, obtained roughly 20 days after the first yellow fever vaccination. This receptor was identified in a man younger than 30 who received the YFV17D yellow fever vaccine.

The chain's CDR3 is CASSLVAGPLLEQYV. The DNA of the CDR3 is TGTGCCAGCAGTTTAGTAGCGGGCCCCCTACTCGAGCAGTACGTC. The rearrangement uses TRBV27 and TRBJ2-7, with 7 bases matching TRBD2. J was trimmed by 6 bases and V by 2 bases; bases with no gene match: 10. The V gene's germline CDR1 is MNHEY and CDR2 SMNVEV (reference sequence). CDR3 length: 15 residues.